A selection of T cell receptor beta chains follows, all from one sample in a study of OX40 agonist ivuxolimab in advanced cancers. Only in-frame clones appear in the TCRdb table, and some are missing; sequencing was by immunoSEQ multiplex PCR. The table has nearly 80,000 clones, around 80% seen once. Sample: CD4+ or CD8+ T cells sorted from blood, taken in a trial of the OX40 agonist ivuxolimab. These receptors originate from an adult with an advanced solid tumor such as melanoma, head and neck, liver or kidney cancer. The CDR3 runs from the conserved cysteine through the conserved F or W. D genes are given only for firm matches. The size of a clone is reported for some rows only, either as once, few or many, or as a class for expanded clones.

>TRBJ2-2|-|TRBV6-5|once
CASSYSGTSGELFF
TGTGCCAGCAGTTACTCCGGGACTTCCGGGGAGCTGTTTTTT
>TRBJ1-1|-|TRBV6-5|once
CASSPGQPGRTEAFF
TGTGCCAGCAGTCCAGGACAGCCCGGCCGGACTGAAGCTTTCTTT
>TRBJ1-5|TRBD1|TRBV6-6|-
CASTEGQILNQPQHF
TGTGCCAGCACCGAGGGACAGATACTCAATCAGCCCCAGCATTTT
>TRBJ2-2|-|TRBV5-1|-
CASSGTGLTNTGELFF
TGCGCCAGCAGCGGTACGGGACTTACTAACACCGGGGAGCTGTTTTTT
>TRBJ1-5|-|TRBV7-2|few
CASSSQGLQPQHF
TGTGCCAGCAGCTCCCAGGGACTCCAGCCCCAGCATTTT
>TRBJ2-2|-|TRBV5-1|-
CASSPVGQNTGELFF
TGCGCCAGCAGCCCCGTGGGACAGAACACCGGGGAGCTGTTTTTT
>TRBJ2-1|TRBD2|TRBV11-2|-
CASSPRLAGIYNEQFF
TGTGCCAGCAGCCCGAGACTAGCGGGGATCTACAATGAGCAGTTCTTC
>TRBJ1-1|-|TRBV19|-
CASKKRENTEAFF
TGTGCCAGTAAGAAAAGGGAGAACACTGAAGCTTTCTTT
>TRBJ1-2|TRBD1|TRBV5-4|once
CASSALTGIKSNYGYTF
TGTGCCAGCAGCGCCCTGACAGGGATCAAATCTAACTATGGCTACACCTTC
>TRBJ2-1|-|TRBV5-1|-
CASSLWSGENEQFF
TGCGCCAGCAGCTTGTGGTCGGGGGAAAATGAGCAGTTCTTC
>TRBJ2-1|TRBD1|TRBV30|-
CAWSGDRGGDGRGFF
TGTGCCTGGAGTGGGGACAGGGGAGGTGACGGGAGGGGGTTCTTC
>TRBJ1-3|TRBD1|TRBV29-1|-
CSVADRALGNTIYF
TGCAGCGTTGCCGACAGGGCTCTTGGAAACACCATATATTTT
>TRBJ1-5|-|TRBV6-6|-
CASNYGSHLNQPQHF
TGTGCCAGCAACTACGGGTCACATCTCAATCAGCCCCAGCATTTT
>TRBJ1-2|-|TRBV4-3|-
CASSPATAANYGYTF
TGCGCCAGCAGCCCCGCGACCGCAGCTAACTATGGCTACACCTTC
>TRBJ1-6|TRBD1|TRBV7-9|-
CASSYGTGGGSPLHF
TGTGCCAGCAGCTACGGGACAGGGGGAGGTTCACCCCTCCACTTT
>TRBJ1-6|-|TRBV2|-
CASRRGINSPLHF
TGTGCCAGCAGAAGGGGGATAAATTCACCCCTCCACTTT
>TRBJ2-7|-|TRBV2|-
CASSDIGDEQYF
TGTGCCAGCAGCGACATAGGGGACGAGCAGTACTTC
>TRBJ1-5|-|TRBV6-4|-
CASSRESNQPQHF
TGTGCCAGCAGTAGGGAAAGCAATCAGCCCCAGCATTTT
>TRBJ1-4|-|TRBV2|-
CASSGMTGPNEKLFF
TGTGCCAGCAGTGGTATGACAGGACCAAATGAAAAACTGTTTTTT
>TRBJ2-7|-|TRBV7-2|-
CASSPLPGLGTYEQYF
TGTGCCAGCAGCCCCCTCCCGGGTTTGGGGACTTACGAGCAGTACTTC
>TRBJ2-4|-|TRBV2|-
CASSGDITKNIQYF
TGTGCCAGCAGTGGGGACATTACCAAAAACATTCAGTACTTC
>TRBJ1-2|-|TRBV5-4|-
CASSSRFRHGYTF
TGTGCCAGCAGCTCCCGGTTTCGGCATGGCTACACCTTC
>TRBJ2-5|-|TRBV5-6|few
CASSLTETQYF
TGTGCCAGCAGCTTGACAGAGACCCAGTACTTC
>TRBJ2-3|TRBD1|TRBV7-7|-
CASSQPGTGGNTQYF
TGTGCCAGCAGCCAGCCCGGGACAGGGGGCAATACGCAGTATTTT
>TRBJ1-2|-|TRBV4-1|-
CASSQDPMSTLYGYTF
TGCGCCAGCAGCCAAGATCCCATGTCGACCCTTTATGGCTACACCTTC
>TRBJ2-1|-|TRBV6-5|-
CASSLRRSSYNEQFF
TGTGCCAGCAGCCTACGTCGGAGCTCCTACAATGAGCAGTTCTTC
>TRBJ2-2|-|TRBV6-6|-
CASGTPGDGELFF
TGTGCCAGCGGGACGCCGGGGGACGGGGAGCTGTTTTTT
>TRBJ2-2|-|TRBV7-9|-
CASSRYPNTGELFF
TGTGCCAGCAGCCGGTATCCGAACACCGGGGAGCTGTTTTTT
>TRBJ1-1|-|TRBV9|-
CASSAPGITEAFF
TGTGCCAGCAGCGCGCCAGGGATCACTGAAGCTTTCTTT
>TRBJ1-4|-|TRBV18|-
CASSLFSSGQRGNEKLFF
TGTGCCAGCTCACTTTTTTCTTCTGGACAGAGGGGTAATGAAAAACTGTTTTTT
>TRBJ2-3|-|TRBV5-4|-
CASSSRGRSTDTQYF
TGTGCCAGCAGCTCTCGGGGACGCAGCACAGATACGCAGTATTTT
>TRBJ1-1|-|TRBV5-1|-
CASRRALGNTEAFF
TGCGCCAGCAGGAGGGCGTTAGGGAACACTGAAGCTTTCTTT
>TRBJ2-1|-|TRBV5-1|-
CASSLNGPSYNEQFF
TGCGCCAGCAGCTTGAATGGGCCCTCCTACAATGAGCAGTTCTTC
>TRBJ1-2|-|TRBV5-1|-
CASSLEGGYNGYTF
TGCGCCAGCAGCTTGGAGGGAGGGTATAATGGCTACACCTTC
>TRBJ2-1|-|TRBV29-1|-
CSVDLVNEQFF
TGCAGCGTTGATCTCGTTAATGAGCAGTTCTTC
>TRBJ1-4|-|TRBV27|-
CASSLLSTNEKLFF
TGTGCCAGCAGTTTACTATCAACTAATGAAAAACTGTTTTTT
>TRBJ1-1|-|TRBV2|-
CASSPGPDTEAFF
TGTGCCAGCAGCCCGGGACCGGACACTGAAGCTTTCTTT
>TRBJ1-5|-|TRBV6-1|-
CASSVLFLDSNQPQHF
TGTGCCAGCAGTGTCCTCTTCCTAGATAGCAATCAGCCCCAGCATTTT
>TRBJ2-2|TRBD2|TRBV2|-
CASSETGGMFTGELFF
TGTGCCAGCAGTGAGACGGGGGGAATGTTCACCGGGGAGCTGTTTTTT
>TRBJ2-7|-|TRBV7-3|-
CASSGGGAEQYF
TGTGCCAGCAGCGGGGGCGGAGCCGAGCAGTACTTC
>TRBJ2-5|-|TRBV6-6|-
CASARAQETQYF
TGTGCCAGCGCACGGGCCCAAGAGACCCAGTACTTC
>TRBJ1-1|-|TRBV19|-
CASSLGSREAFF
TGTGCCAGTAGTTTGGGCTCTCGCGAAGCTTTCTTT
>TRBJ1-5|-|TRBV6-1|-
CASRLNQPQHF
TGTGCCAGCAGGCTCAATCAGCCCCAGCATTTT
>TRBJ2-1|-|TRBV28|-
CASGGHSYNEQFF
TGTGCCAGCGGGGGCCACAGCTACAATGAGCAGTTCTTC
>TRBJ1-4|TRBD1|TRBV6-6|-
CASSLQGATNEKLFF
TGTGCCAGCAGTTTACAGGGGGCAACTAATGAAAAACTGTTTTTT
>TRBJ1-1|TRBD1|TRBV18|-
CASSPQAGGGDTEAFF
TGTGCCAGCTCACCGCAGGCAGGGGGCGGGGACACTGAAGCTTTCTTT
>TRBJ2-3|-|TRBV11-3|once
CASSSTPAGTQYF
TGTGCCAGCAGCTCGACTCCCGCAGGTACGCAGTATTTT
>TRBJ2-7|TRBD1|TRBV5-1|once
CASSPTGVSYEQYF
TGCGCCAGCAGCCCGACAGGGGTCTCCTACGAGCAGTACTTC
>TRBJ1-2|TRBD1|TRBV2|few
CASSEYTGDTF
TGTGCCAGCAGCGAATACACAGGGGACACCTTC
>TRBJ1-4|-|TRBV2|-
CASSDQGRGGEKLFF
TGTGCCAGCAGTGACCAGGGGCGAGGAGGAGAAAAACTGTTTTTT
>TRBJ2-2|-|TRBV5-4|once
CASSLGGRSSTGELFF
TGTGCCAGCAGCTTGGGGGGGCGGTCGAGCACCGGGGAGCTGTTTTTT
>TRBJ1-2|-|TRBV15|-
CATSREPQGLGYTF
TGTGCCACCAGCAGAGAACCTCAGGGTCTTGGCTACACCTTC
>TRBJ2-5|TRBD2|TRBV7-9|-
CASSLTSGGETQYF
TGTGCCAGCAGCTTAACTAGCGGGGGGGAGACCCAGTACTTC
>TRBJ1-5|TRBD1|TRBV5-8|-
CASSSGQGASNQPQHF
TGTGCCAGCAGCAGTGGACAGGGGGCTAGCAATCAGCCCCAGCATTTT